A single sample gave rise to the 3 T cell receptor beta chains below, sequenced in a study of T cell responses to AZD1222 COVID-19 vaccine (dated by TCRdb to the early 2020s). Explained via the paper, the time point label denotes: about 28 days (+/-7) after the second vaccine dose. Library prep was done by the immunoSEQ multiplex PCR assay. TCRdb provides this immuneACCESS table in a form limited to in-frame rearrangements. Some clones are lacking; in checked studies, under half of them reflect an unresolved V gene, and why the rest are absent is not known. For this sample the table gives 85,000 to 95,000 clones, of which 75% to 90% were detected only once. The ten biggest clones cover more than 5% of the sample. The sequencing here drew on peripheral blood, taken 28 days after the second AZD1222 dose. These receptors were collected from an adult who received the AZD1222 COVID-19 vaccine.

The chain recombines TRBV6-4 with TRBJ2-3, with TRBD1 matching over 10 bases. Germline CDR1 reads MRHNA; CDR2 reads SNTAGT. The CDR3 totals 14 residues. Germline trimming cut 2 bases from V and 4 bases from J; bases unmatched to any gene: 0. Here the CDR3 reads CASSDGQGADTQYF. For the CDR3, the DNA is TGTGCCAGCAGTGACGGACAGGGGGCAGATACGCAGTATTTT.

The rearrangement links TRBV3-1 (or the pseudogene TRBV3-2) to TRBJ1-1; no firm D call. In germline, CDR1 is LGHDT, CDR2 YNNKEL (reference sequence). V lost 1 base to trimming and J lost 4 bases, with 10 bases between them. The CDR3 consists of 14 residues. CDR3: CASSQVAVGTEAFF. The CDR3 coding sequence is TGTGCCAGCAGCCAAGTTGCAGTTGGCACTGAAGCTTTCTTT.

The chain uses TRBV7-9 and TRBJ2-1, with D perhaps matching TRBD2 (5 bases). The CDR3 totals 16 residues. Germline V gene lookup returns CDR1 SEHNR and CDR2 FQNEAQ (reference sequence). V was cut by 5 bases and J by 0 bases, with 14 bases left in between. This CDR3 reads CASSPPGYRSYNEQFF. CDR3 sequence (DNA): TGTGCCAGCAGCCCACCGGGATACCGCTCCTACAATGAGCAGTTCTTC.